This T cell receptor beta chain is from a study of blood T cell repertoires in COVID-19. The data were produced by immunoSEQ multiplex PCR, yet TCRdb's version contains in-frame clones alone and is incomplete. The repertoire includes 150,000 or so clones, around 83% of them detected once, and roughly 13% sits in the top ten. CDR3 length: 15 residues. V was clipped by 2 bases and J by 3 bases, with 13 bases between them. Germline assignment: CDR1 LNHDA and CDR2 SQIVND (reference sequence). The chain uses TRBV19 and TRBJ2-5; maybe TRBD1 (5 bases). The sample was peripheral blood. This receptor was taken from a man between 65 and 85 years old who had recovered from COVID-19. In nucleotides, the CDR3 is TGTGCCAGTAGTATACAGGGTACCCCTAAAGAGACCCAGTACTTC. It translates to CASSIQGTPKETQYF.